The sequence of this T cell receptor beta chain was determined in a study of high-grade serous ovarian cancer treatment subgroups. Study-level information: Mean per sample: around 14,000 reads, around 7,100 unique TCR beta rearrangements. Study-level results: Repertoire similarity ranged about 0.1 to 0.79 between tumors of one patient. CDR1 and CDR2 were left unanalyzed; analyses focused on CDR3. These tumor repertoires lack spatial information from bulk sequencing.

J lost 5 bases, V lost 4 bases, and 13 bases had no gene match. This CDR3 is built from 16 residues. Germline V gene sequence: CDR1 SGHRS, CDR2 YFSETQ. The tumor samples were collected prior to definitive surgery or chemotherapy. TCRdb keeps only in-frame clones here, not all; method: immunoSEQ multiplex PCR. The sample has 25,000 to 30,000 clones; 84% are singletons. This clone was detected once. Its matching antigen is unknown. The sequence came from a human donor with high-grade serous ovarian cancer. This chain connects TRBV5-1 to TRBJ2-7; TRBD1 aligns across 9 bases. Input material: tumor tissue. CDR3 in amino acids: CASSLTGGGMGDEQYF. DNA of the CDR3: TGCGCCAGCAGCCTTACAGGGGGCGGAATGGGTGACGAGCAGTACTTC.